A single sample is the source of the 30 T cell receptor beta chains below, sequenced in a study of blood T cells in healthy people across ages. A second PCR, run for about 7 to 12 cycles, used a sample-barcoded 5' primer plus a J-beta primer mix. TCRdb re-analysed the 5' RACE reads in MiXCR, keeping a single row per CDR3 protein. In the table there are some 700,000 distinct CDR3 sequences, about 24% of which are singletons. Sequencing was performed on blood. These TCRs come from a man in his 70s in good health.

The chain uses TRBV15 and TRBJ1-2, with 10 positions matching TRBD1. Per the germline V gene, CDR1 is LNHNV and CDR2 is YYDKDF (reference sequence). This CDR3 contains 16 residues. After removal of 1 base from V and 5 bases from J, the junction contained 7 bases not matched to a gene. The DNA for the CDR3 is TGTGCCACCAGCAGAGCTGACAGGGGGCGAGATTATGGCTACACCTTC. It translates to CATSRADRGRDYGYTF.

The chain uses TRBV28 and TRBJ1-1, with no clear D. V dropped 2 bases and J dropped 1 base, with 14 bases sitting between them. The germline V gene has CDR1 MDHEN and CDR2 SYDVKM. The CDR3 is made up of 16 amino acids. The CDR3: CASSLRYPDANTEAFF. The CDR3 DNA reads TGTGCCAGCAGTTTAAGGTATCCGGATGCGAACACTGAAGCTTTCTTT.

The rearrangement links TRBV4-2 to TRBJ2-3; D uncertain. Trimming took off 4 bases at V and 5 bases at J, with 10 bases between the two ends. The CDR3 has 13 residues. Germline CDR1 LGHNA, CDR2 YNFKEQ. The DNA for the CDR3 is TGTGCCAGCAGCCGCTTACCCCGAGATACGCAGTATTTT. This codes for CASSRLPRDTQYF.

The chain recombines TRBV28 with TRBJ2-7; TRBD1 is a possible D gene (5 bases). Germline lookup yields CDR1 MDHEN and CDR2 SYDVKM. The CDR3 runs to 14 residues. V was cut by 2 bases and J by 2 bases, with 10 bases left in between. CDR3 amino acids: CASSLQGPAYEQYF. CDR3 DNA sequence: TGTGCCAGCAGTTTACAGGGCCCTGCCTACGAGCAGTACTTC.

Comments on this clonotype: One end of the junction fails to match germline, which may point to a read error. This chain joins TRBV9 and TRBJ2-5; 7 bases line up with TRBD2. Per germline, CDR1 SGDLS and CDR2 YYNGEE. The CDR3 sequence is 15 residues long. Written as DNA, the CDR3 is TGTGCCAGCAGCCCCCGGACTAGTGGGCAAGAGACCCAGCACTTC. Translated, it gives CASSPRTSGQETQHF.

This clonotype was detected only a few times. The chain links TRBV3-1 to TRBJ2-1; D ambiguous. The CDR3 consists of 12 residues. The V gene's germline CDR1 is LGHDT and CDR2 YNNKEL (reference sequence). The germline V and J ends were trimmed by 1 base and 7 bases, with 5 bases remaining between them. In DNA form, the CDR3 reads TGTGCCAGCAGCCAAGTCTCTAATGAGCAGTTCTTC. It translates to CASSQVSNEQFF.

This clonotype was counted only a few times. This chain links TRBV30 with TRBJ1-1, with no clear D. The CDR3 length is 13 residues. Between the trimmed V and J ends, which lost 0 bases and 5 bases, there was a span of 10 bases. Looked up from germline, CDR1 is GTSNPN and CDR2 is SVGIG (reference sequence). CDR3 coding DNA: TGTGCCTGGAGTGTAGGCAGGACGACTGAAGCTTTCTTT. Its translation is CAWSVGRTTEAFF.

V is TRBV24-1 and J is TRBJ2-5; the D is unclear. Deletions cut 9 bases from V and 2 bases from J, with 6 bases between. This CDR3 has 11 amino acids. Germline CDR1 reads KGHDR; CDR2 reads SFDVKD. The CDR3 DNA follows: TGTGCCACCGGGAATCAAGAGACCCAGTACTTC. It specifies CATGNQETQYF.

This chain uses TRBV29-1 with TRBJ2-5; tentatively, D is TRBD1 (5 bases). The CDR3 has 15 residues. Trimming took 4 bases from V and 5 from J, leaving 20 bases between them. Germline assignment: CDR1 SQVTM and CDR2 ANQGSEA. For the CDR3, the DNA is TGCAGCGTTGCAAACGATGGGGCTGGGTCGGAGACCCAGTACTTC. Encoded protein: CSVANDGAGSETQYF.

A few counts support this clonotype. V usage is TRBV28 and J usage is TRBJ1-1; D not certain. CDR3 size: 13 residues. The germline V gene encodes CDR1 MDHEN and CDR2 SYDVKM. The V end lost 5 bases, the J end lost 0 bases, and 7 bases lay between the germline ends. The CDR3 region has the DNA TGTGCCAGCAGTCTTCCAATGAACACTGAAGCTTTCTTT. This sequence encodes CASSLPMNTEAFF.

This clonotype has a handful of counts. The rearrangement links TRBV10-3 to TRBJ1-1, with D uncertain. Germline V gene sequence: CDR1 ENHRY, CDR2 SYGVKD. The CDR3 length is 16 residues. V lost 3 bases to trimming and J lost 1 base, with 15 bases between them. The CDR3 DNA reads as TGTGCCATCAGTGATTGGGTGGAGGGTAAGAACACTGAAGCTTTCTTT. Protein sequence: CAISDWVEGKNTEAFF.

This sequence joins TRBV7-9 and TRBJ1-2; the match to TRBD1 covers 9 bases. Trimming removed 5 bases from V and 8 bases from J; junction bases left unmatched: 9. The CDR3 contains 14 residues. Germline CDR1 is SEHNR and CDR2 is FQNEAQ (reference sequence). CDR3 nucleotide sequence: TGTGCCAGCAGCCCACAGGGGGCTGTAAGGGGCTACACCTTC. Residues: CASSPQGAVRGYTF.

This clonotype was detected a few times. The chain has TRBV20-1 and TRBJ2-5, with 10 bases matching TRBD2. Germline V lookup: CDR1 DFQATT, CDR2 SNEGSKA (reference sequence). The CDR3 extends over 14 amino acids. V trimming: 5 bases; J trimming: 10 bases; junction bases outside the gene matches: 13. This chain's CDR3 is CSAPSGLAGVGQYF. The CDR3, as DNA: TGCAGTGCTCCCAGTGGCCTAGCGGGAGTAGGCCAGTACTTC.

The chain links TRBV29-1 to TRBJ2-7; D is unresolved. With the DNA end fitting TRBJ2-1 better, the J assignment may be wrong. The CDR3 is made up of 15 amino acids. Germline values: CDR1 SQVTM, CDR2 ANQGSEA. The CDR3 here is CSVEEGSPEHNEQFF. CDR3 in DNA: TGCAGCGTTGAAGAGGGTAGCCCAGAACACAATGAGCAGTTCTTC.

This sequence joins TRBV18 and TRBJ2-5, with D tentatively TRBD2 (6 bases). The germline gives CDR1 KGHSH, CDR2 LQKENI. V was pared by 6 bases and J by 5 bases, with 10 bases between. This CDR3 spans 12 amino acids. CDR3 region: CASSAGLETQYF. CDR3 coding DNA: TGTGCCAGCTCCGCGGGGTTGGAGACCCAGTACTTC.

This clonotype turned up a few times. The J gene is TRBJ1-2, the V gene TRBV7-9; TRBD1 agrees at 7 bases. Germline V gives CDR1 SEHNR, CDR2 FQNEAQ (reference sequence). V shed 4 bases and J 6 bases; nucleotides not matched to a gene: 2. This CDR3 has 12 residues. CDR3 nucleotide sequence: TGTGCCAGCAGCTCAGGGGGTCATGGCTACACCTTC. Encoded protein: CASSSGGHGYTF.

This clonotype was seen more than once but under ten times. V and J are TRBV7-9 and TRBJ2-1; 8 bases match TRBD1. CDR1 SEHNR and CDR2 FQNEAQ come from the germline V gene (reference sequence). V was pared by 2 bases and J by 5 bases, with 2 bases of the junction left unmatched. CDR3 length: 14 residues. CDR3 bases: TGTGCCAGCAGCTTACAGGGGGCAAACAATGAGCAGTTCTTC. Its protein product is CASSLQGANNEQFF.

The rearrangement joins TRBV10-2 to TRBJ2-5; maybe TRBD2 (6 bases). This CDR3 is 12 amino acids long. Germline CDR1 and CDR2: WSHSY and SAAADI. Trimming shortened V by 6 bases and J by 9 bases, and 14 bases separated the two germline ends. The CDR3 DNA reads TGCGCCAGCAGGGACTACGAGCTGTCCCAGTACTTC. Its translation is CASRDYELSQYF.

The V gene is TRBV24-1, the J gene TRBJ2-2; no clear D gene. The ends were cut back, 4 bases at V and 10 bases at J, with 15 bases in the middle. From germline, CDR1 is KGHDR and CDR2 SFDVKD. This CDR3 is 14 amino acids long. The DNA of the CDR3 is TGTGCCACCAGTGAGCACGGACCAGAGGAGGAGCTGTTTTTT. This codes for CATSEHGPEEELFF.

For this clonotype: At one end, the junction sequence differs from germline, possibly due to a read error. The chain uses TRBV5-1 and TRBJ1-6; the D gene is possibly TRBD1 (5 bases). Germline-derived CDR1 and CDR2 are SGHRS and YFSETQ. The CDR3 spans 13 residues. The CDR3 DNA reads TGCGCCGGCAGCTTGGGAGACAGATCACCCCTCCACTTT. Encoded protein: CAGSLGDRSPLHF.

In its sample, this clonotype was seen many times. The rearrangement links TRBV15 to TRBJ1-1, with TRBD1 as a possible D gene (5 bases). Germline V gene lookup returns CDR1 LNHNV and CDR2 YYDKDF (reference sequence). Deletions cut 0 bases from V and 7 bases from J, with 9 bases between. The CDR3 loop spans 13 amino acids. CDR3 DNA sequence: TGTGCCACCAGCAGAGATCTCCAGGGTGAAGCTTTCTTT. Its protein product is CATSRDLQGEAFF.

V usage is TRBV6-2 or TRBV6-3 and J usage is TRBJ2-1, with D possibly matching TRBD2 (6 bases). CDR1 is MNHEY and CDR2 is SVGEGT in the germline V gene. The CDR3 is made up of 15 amino acids. Deletions cut 6 bases from V and 0 bases from J, with 12 bases between. CDR3 protein: CASRPSASSYNEQFF. The DNA for the CDR3 is TGTGCCAGCAGGCCTAGCGCGAGCTCCTACAATGAGCAGTTCTTC.

The chain combines TRBV3-1 with TRBJ1-2; D not resolved. V was shortened by 6 bases and J by 5 bases, with 22 bases between the two germline ends. The CDR3 covers 16 residues. Looked up from germline, CDR1 is LGHDT and CDR2 is YNNKEL (reference sequence). The DNA for the CDR3 is TGTGCCAGCAGTCAGCGGATAGTCCAGAGGGATTATGGCTACACCTTC. It yields the protein CASSQRIVQRDYGYTF.

This clonotype was observed at least ten times. CDR3: CASSLAGGGGEETQYF. The CDR3 nucleotides are TGTGCCAGCAGCTTAGCTGGAGGGGGTGGGGAAGAGACCCAGTACTTC. The chain employs TRBV7-2 and TRBJ2-5; possibly TRBD1 or TRBD2 for D (6 bases each). Germline CDR1 is SGHTA and CDR2 is FQGNSA. This CDR3 has 16 residues. Trimming shortened V by 0 bases and J by 3 bases, and 14 bases separated the two germline ends. Combining the CDR3 with reference TRBV7-2 and TRBJ2-5 gives the whole variable domain GAGVSQSPSNKVTEKGKDVELRCDPISGHTALYWYRQSLGQGLEFLIYFQGNSAPDKSGLPSDRFSAERTGGSVSTLTIQRTQQEDSAVYLCASSLAGGGGEETQYFGPGTRLLVL.

This clonotype was detected only a few times. The genes are TRBV6-6 and TRBJ2-7; D is uncertain. V was pared by 0 bases and J by 9 bases, with 15 bases between. This CDR3 spans 14 amino acids. Germline-derived CDR1 and CDR2 are MNHNY and SVGAGI (reference sequence). In DNA, the CDR3 is TGTGCCAGCAGTTACTCGAGACTTGCAATCGGGCAGTACTTC. Translated, it gives CASSYSRLAIGQYF.

The chain is built from TRBV7-9 and TRBJ2-5, with unresolved D. The J call may not be correct, given that the DNA end is closer to TRBJ2-7. The CDR3 totals 13 residues. CDR1 is SEHNR and CDR2 is FQNEAQ in the germline V gene (reference sequence). CDR3 nucleotide sequence: TGTGCCAGCAGCTCGATCTCAATCAACGAGCAGTACTTC. Its protein is CASSSISINEQYF.

The V gene is TRBV4-1, the J gene TRBJ2-7; TRBD1 might be the D (7 bases). V was trimmed by 1 base and J by 3 bases, leaving 13 bases between them. The CDR3 length is 15 residues. The germline V gene has CDR1 MGHRA and CDR2 YSYEKL. The chain's CDR3 is CASSQVTGEDYEQYF. For the CDR3, the DNA is TGCGCCAGCAGCCAAGTTACAGGGGAGGACTACGAGCAGTACTTC.

This chain links TRBV3-1 with TRBJ1-1; the D is unclear. Germline loops: CDR1 LGHDT, CDR2 YNNKEL (reference sequence). The ends were cut back, 3 bases at V and 4 bases at J, with 9 bases in the middle. The CDR3 covers 13 residues. The CDR3 loop is CASSQHVGTEAFF. The CDR3 nucleotides are TGTGCCAGCAGCCAGCATGTGGGCACTGAAGCTTTCTTT.

This clonotype was seen more than once but under ten times. The chain combines TRBV12-3 or TRBV12-4 with TRBJ2-7, with a possible D match to TRBD2 (5 bases). CDR3 length equals 12 residues. V dropped 0 bases and J dropped 9 bases, with 9 bases sitting between them. The CDR3 nucleotides are TGTGCCAGCAGTTTAGCAGGACTGGCGCAGTACTTC. Translating it yields CASSLAGLAQYF.

This clonotype was observed a handful of times. V gene TRBV14 combines with J gene TRBJ1-5; the match to TRBD1 covers 8 bases. CDR3 length: 13 amino acids. Germline trimming cut 4 bases from V and 5 bases from J; bases unmatched to any gene: 1. Germline CDR1 and CDR2: SGHDN and FVKESK. The CDR3 bases are TGTGCCAGCAGCCGGGGACAGGATCAGCCCCAGCATTTT. Amino acids: CASSRGQDQPQHF.